This T cell receptor (beta chain) was sequenced for a study of T-cell memory formation after mild COVID-19. Study outcomes and limitations: What remained unconfirmed was the SARS-CoV-2 specificity of second-wave clones peaking on day 37. Mainly in CM and EM were contracting CD4+ clones; CD8+ were in EMRA.

In the case of this clonotype: Its antigen is unidentified.

The germline gives CDR1 ENHRY, CDR2 SYGVKD. The length of the CDR3 is 13 residues. Trimming removed 10 bases from V and 7 bases from J; junction bases left unmatched: 5. TCRdb passed the 5' RACE reads through MiXCR, listing each CDR3 protein once. The table shows 4,000 to 6,000 distinct CDR3 sequences, with under 45% occurring only once. The source material was PBMCs or a T cell subset sorted from them (not recorded which). J is TRBJ2-1 and V is TRBV10-3; TRBD2 matches 12 bases. The sequence derives from an adult who had mild COVID-19 (a few samples of this study predate the infection). Cell type and time point are not known. The DNA for the CDR3 is TGTGCCACCCTAGCGGGGGGGCGAAATGAGCAGTTCTTC. As protein: CATLAGGRNEQFF.